The source of this TCR beta chain is a study of shared T cell receptors in the human thymus (dated by TCRdb to the early 2020s). About the investigation overall: The study examined how self-reactive, shared T-cell receptor alpha chains are generated in the human thymus.

Trimming costs V 5 bases and J 7 bases, and their ends lie 23 bases apart. The cysteine opens and the phenylalanine closes a CDR3 of 17 amino acids. Only CDR3 DNA remains: 51 bases, in frame from the first base. The germline V gene provides CDR1 MDHEN and CDR2 SYDVKM. Receptor amplification or capture employed the immunoSEQ multiplex PCR assay. Held by TCRdb, this immuneACCESS table contains in-frame sequences only and omits some clones. Under half of the omission traces to an unresolved V gene where checked; the cause of the rest is unknown. This sample has over 60,000 clones in its table, and roughly 96% of those were observed once. The ten largest account for less than 0.04% of the sample. A word on this clone: No antigen is known for it. No base quality values were provided; no much bigger clone lies one nucleotide off.

Sequencing input: thymocytes. The sequence was collected from a human donor. Recombination connected TRBV28 to TRBJ1-4; TRBD1 might be the D gene, on 5 matching bases. The nucleotide sequence reads as follows: TGTGCCAGCAGTCCCCGTCCCACGGGGCTACAGTGTGAAAAACTGTTTTTT. This codes for CASSPRPTGLQCEKLFF.